This T cell receptor (beta chain) was sequenced during a study of T cells in Graves' hyperthyroidism and ophthalmopathy. Points on this clonotype: No antigen is known for it.

Notes on the study in general: The majority of expanded thyroid clonotypes above 0.001 also appeared in blood.

Germline V gene lookup returns CDR1 SQVTM and CDR2 ANQGSEA. V was cut by 4 bases and J by 10 bases, with 16 bases left in between. The CDR3 has 12 amino acids. Amplification of TCR beta CDR3 regions was performed using RNA transcripts as template. The TCR CDR3 was amplified in a first-round RT-PCR using the HTBI primer set. TCRdb processed the multiplex PCR reads anew with MiXCR; each CDR3 protein has one entry. In the table there are approximately 600,000 distinct CDR3 sequences, about 17% of which are singletons. The sequenced sample consisted of blood. The rearrangement joins TRBV29-1 to TRBJ1-1, with D hard to call. The sequence was collected from a woman in her 30s with Graves' hyperthyroidism. The CDR3 sequence: CSVGDDGVVAFF. Here the CDR3 DNA reads TGCAGCGTTGGCGACGACGGGGTTGTAGCTTTCTTT.